Below are 13 T cell receptor beta chains sequenced from a single sample in a study of naive and memory T cell subsets. TCR cDNA received a 3' ligated oligonucleotide that carried a UMI. The SP2 primer and nested alpha and beta constant region primers amplified ligated cDNA in four rounds. TCRdb reprocessed the 5' RACE reads via MiXCR and lists one record per CDR3 protein. The repertoire has 25,000 to 35,000 distinct CDR3 sequences, around 17% of them found once; the top ten carry 2.6%. These receptors were collected from a female donor in good health.

Only a few counts were recorded for this clonotype. The chain combines TRBV20-1 with TRBJ2-4, with a weak D call TRBD1 (7 bases). V was cut by 5 bases and J by 1 base, with 12 bases left in between. CDR1 and CDR2 (germline): DFQATT, SNEGSKA (reference sequence). The CDR3 is 14 residues long. DNA for the CDR3: TGCAGTGCTGGGGGGACAGCCGCCAAAAACATTCAGTACTTC. Protein sequence: CSAGGTAAKNIQYF.

This clonotype showed up many times. The J gene is TRBJ1-1, the V gene TRBV29-1, with TRBD1 matching over 11 bases. With V trimmed by 4 bases and J by 1 base, 5 bases remained unmatched. The CDR3 runs 15 residues. Germline CDR1 reads SQVTM; CDR2 reads ANQGSEA. CDR3 coding DNA: TGCAGCGTTGGGGACAGGGGGACCTCGAACACTGAAGCTTTCTTT. Protein sequence: CSVGDRGTSNTEAFF.

The chain carries TRBV11-2 and TRBJ1-2, with TRBD1 matching over 9 bases. The CDR3 is 14 residues long. With 1 base clipped from V and 4 bases from J, the junction kept 1 base outside the gene matches. Germline V gene lookup returns CDR1 SGHAT and CDR2 FQNNGV. CDR3 bases: TGTGCCAGCAGCTTAGCGGACAGGGGCTATGGCTACACCTTC. As protein: CASSLADRGYGYTF.

This chain uses TRBV6-6 with TRBJ1-4; 10 positions agree with TRBD1. CDR1 is MNHNY, CDR2 SVGAGI, per germline (reference sequence). With V trimmed by 7 bases and J by 5 bases, 4 bases remained unmatched. The CDR3 is 14 amino acids. This CDR3 is CASKPGQGNEKLFF. The CDR3 nucleotides read TGTGCCAGCAAACCGGGACAGGGGAATGAAAAACTGTTTTTT.

The genes are TRBV7-2 and TRBJ2-7; D ambiguous. Germline CDR1 and CDR2: SGHTA and FQGNSA. The CDR3 totals 13 residues. V was pared by 3 bases and J by 3 bases, with 9 bases between. As DNA, the CDR3 is TGTGCCAGCAGCTTCATTAGTCTCTACGAGCAGTACTTC. This sequence encodes CASSFISLYEQYF.

Sample share makes this clonotype medium-sized (0.01 to 0.1%). The chain is built from TRBV29-1 and TRBJ1-4; TRBD1 matches 9 bases. V was pared by 6 bases and J by 10 bases, with 3 bases of the junction left unmatched. This CDR3 has 11 amino acids. Germline V gives CDR1 SQVTM, CDR2 ANQGSEA. CDR3 coding DNA: TGCAGCGTGGAGGGACAGGGAAAACTGTTTTTT. As protein: CSVEGQGKLFF. Filled out from reference TRBV29-1 and TRBJ1-4, the complete variable domain reads SAVISQKPSRDICQRGTSLTIQCQVDSQVTMMFWYRQQPGQSLTLIATANQGSEATYESGFVIDKFPISRPNLTFSTLTVSNMSPEDSSIYLCSVEGQGKLFFGSGTQLSVL.

The table lists this clonotype with many counts. This sequence joins TRBV20-1 and TRBJ1-4; weak D call: TRBD1 (5 bases). CDR3 size: 15 residues. The V end lost 0 bases, the J end lost 9 bases, and 17 bases lay between the germline ends. The germline gives CDR1 DFQATT, CDR2 SNEGSKA (reference sequence). The CDR3 nucleotides are TGCAGTGCTAGAGATGGAACTGGGGGAACCCAAAAACTGTTTTTT. Translating it yields CSARDGTGGTQKLFF.

The gene calls are TRBV24-1 and TRBJ2-1, with 8 bases identical to TRBD2. Germline values: CDR1 KGHDR, CDR2 SFDVKD. The CDR3 extends over 15 amino acids. The DNA of the CDR3 is TGTGCACCACGCGAGCGGGGGCCCTCCTACAATGAGCAGTTCTTC. Protein product: CAPRERGPSYNEQFF.

Only one count was recorded for this clonotype. This chain links TRBV6-2 or TRBV6-3 with TRBJ2-2; D is uncertain. V shed 8 bases and J shed 2 bases, with 9 bases lying between them. Germline-derived CDR1 and CDR2 are MNHEY and SVGEGT. The CDR3 is 13 residues long. CDR3 sequence (DNA): TGTGCCAGCTGTGAGGTTAACACCGGGGAGCTGTTTTTT. Its protein product is CASCEVNTGELFF.

This clonotype was counted ten times or more. This rearrangement joins TRBV20-1 to TRBJ1-2, with a tentative D call TRBD1 (6 bases). Trimming stripped 6 bases from V and 2 bases from J, with 16 bases between. Germline V lookup: CDR1 DFQATT, CDR2 SNEGSKA (reference sequence). The CDR3 has 14 amino acids. CDR3 coding DNA: TGCAGTGCCCCGCCCCGCGGGGGCAACTATGGCTACACCTTC. Translated, it gives CSAPPRGGNYGYTF.

This clonotype has ten or more counts. The chain is built from TRBV6-1 and TRBJ2-3; TRBD2 matches at 11 bases. Germline CDR1 MNHNS, CDR2 SASEGT. J lost 1 base, V lost 4 bases, and 4 bases had no gene match. The CDR3 length is 16 residues. The chain's CDR3 is CASSVSSGGRTDTQYF. Written as DNA, the CDR3 is TGTGCCAGCAGTGTCTCTAGCGGGGGGCGCACAGATACGCAGTATTTT.

The chain recombines TRBV5-1 with TRBJ1-4, with 7 positions matching TRBD1. Germline CDR1 is SGHRS and CDR2 is YFSETQ. CDR3 size: 14 residues. Trimming at V came to 0 bases and at J to 8 bases, leaving 4 bases not matched to a gene. In DNA, the CDR3 is TGCGCCAGCAGCTTGGAGGGGGCGGGAGAAAAACTGTTTTTT. It encodes CASSLEGAGEKLFF.

This clonotype was observed at least ten times. The chain uses TRBV20-1 and TRBJ2-1, with D maybe TRBD1 (5 bases). V shed 2 bases and J shed 8 bases, with 25 bases lying between them. The CDR3 is 17 residues long. Per the germline V gene, CDR1 is DFQATT and CDR2 is SNEGSKA (reference sequence). CDR3 coding DNA: TGCAGTGCTAGACCGGTCGGTGGTGGAAGGGGCATCTATGAGCAGTTCTTC. This gives the protein CSARPVGGGRGIYEQFF.